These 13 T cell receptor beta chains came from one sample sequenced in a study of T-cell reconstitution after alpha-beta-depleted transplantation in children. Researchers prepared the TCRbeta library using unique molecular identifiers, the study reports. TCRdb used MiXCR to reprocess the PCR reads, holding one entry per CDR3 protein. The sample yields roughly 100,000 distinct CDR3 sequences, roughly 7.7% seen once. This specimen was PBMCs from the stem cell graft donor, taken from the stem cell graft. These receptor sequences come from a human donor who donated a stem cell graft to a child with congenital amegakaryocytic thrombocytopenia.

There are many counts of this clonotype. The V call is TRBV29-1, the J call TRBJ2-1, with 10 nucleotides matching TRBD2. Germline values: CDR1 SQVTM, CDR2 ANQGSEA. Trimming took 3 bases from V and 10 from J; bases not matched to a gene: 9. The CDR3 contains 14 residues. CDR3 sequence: CSVEGASGSREQFF. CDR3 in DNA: TGCAGCGTTGAGGGGGCTAGCGGGAGCCGGGAGCAGTTCTTC.

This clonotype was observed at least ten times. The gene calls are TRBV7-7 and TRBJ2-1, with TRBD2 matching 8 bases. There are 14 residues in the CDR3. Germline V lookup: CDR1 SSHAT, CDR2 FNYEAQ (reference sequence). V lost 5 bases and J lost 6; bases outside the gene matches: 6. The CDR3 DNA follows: TGTGCCAGCAGCCCCGGGGGGGCCCTCAATGAGCAGTTCTTC. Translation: CASSPGGALNEQFF. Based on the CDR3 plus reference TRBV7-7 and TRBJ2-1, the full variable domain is GAGVSQSPRYKVTKRGQDVTLRCDPISSHATLYWYQQALGQGPEFLTYFNYEAQPDKSGLPSDRFSAERPEGSISTLTIQRTEQRDSAMYRCASSPGGALNEQFFGPGTRLTVL.

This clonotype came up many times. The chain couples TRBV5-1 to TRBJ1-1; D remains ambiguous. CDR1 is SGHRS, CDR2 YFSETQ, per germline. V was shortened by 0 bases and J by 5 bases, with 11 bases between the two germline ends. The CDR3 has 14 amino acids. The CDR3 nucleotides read TGCGCCAGCAGCTTGGCTTACAGACGGACTGAAGCTTTCTTT. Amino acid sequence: CASSLAYRRTEAFF.

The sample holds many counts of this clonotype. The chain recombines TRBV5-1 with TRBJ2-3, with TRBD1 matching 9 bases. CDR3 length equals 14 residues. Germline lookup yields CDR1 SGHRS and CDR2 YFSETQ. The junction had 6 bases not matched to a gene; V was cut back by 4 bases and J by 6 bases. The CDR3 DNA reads TGCGCCAGCAGCCCCGACAGGGGGGTGGATACGCAGTATTTT. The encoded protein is CASSPDRGVDTQYF. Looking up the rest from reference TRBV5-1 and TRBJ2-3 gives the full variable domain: KAGVTQTPRYLIKTRGQQVTLSCSPISGHRSVSWYQQTPGQGLQFLFEYFSETQRNKGNFPGRFSGRQFSNSRSEMNVSTLELGDSALYLCASSPDRGVDTQYFGPGTRLTVL.

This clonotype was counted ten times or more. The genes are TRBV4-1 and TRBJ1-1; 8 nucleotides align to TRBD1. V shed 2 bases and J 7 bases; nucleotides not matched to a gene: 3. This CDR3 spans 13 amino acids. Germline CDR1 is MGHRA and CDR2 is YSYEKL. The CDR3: CASSQTTGGEAFF. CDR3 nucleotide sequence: TGCGCCAGCAGCCAAACCACAGGGGGTGAAGCTTTCTTT.

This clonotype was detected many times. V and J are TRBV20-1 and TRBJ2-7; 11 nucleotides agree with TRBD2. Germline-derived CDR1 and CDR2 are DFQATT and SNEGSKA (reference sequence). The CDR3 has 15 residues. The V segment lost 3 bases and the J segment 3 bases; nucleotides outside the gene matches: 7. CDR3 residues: CSARASGTSGYEQYF. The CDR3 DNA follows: TGCAGTGCTAGGGCCTCCGGGACTAGCGGCTACGAGCAGTACTTC.

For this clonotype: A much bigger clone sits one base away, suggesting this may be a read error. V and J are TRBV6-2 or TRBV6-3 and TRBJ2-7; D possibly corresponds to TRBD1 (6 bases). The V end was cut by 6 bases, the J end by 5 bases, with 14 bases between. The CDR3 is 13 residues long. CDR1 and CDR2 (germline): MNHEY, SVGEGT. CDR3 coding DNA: TGTGCCAGCAGCTGGGACACCCACGACGAGCAGTACTTC. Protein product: CASSWDTHDEQYF.

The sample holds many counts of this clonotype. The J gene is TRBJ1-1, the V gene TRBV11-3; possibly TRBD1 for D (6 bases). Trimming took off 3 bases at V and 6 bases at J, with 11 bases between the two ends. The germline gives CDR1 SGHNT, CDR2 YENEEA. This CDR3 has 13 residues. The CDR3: CASSFGRGSEAFF. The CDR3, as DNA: TGTGCCAGCAGCTTCGGCAGGGGATCTGAAGCTTTCTTT.

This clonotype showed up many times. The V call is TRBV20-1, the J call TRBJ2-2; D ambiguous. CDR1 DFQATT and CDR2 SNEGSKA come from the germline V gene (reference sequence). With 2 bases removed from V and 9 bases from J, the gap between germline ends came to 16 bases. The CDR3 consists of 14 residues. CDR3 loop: CSARSLARGRELFF. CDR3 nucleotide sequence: TGCAGTGCTAGAAGCTTGGCCCGAGGCCGGGAGCTGTTTTTT.

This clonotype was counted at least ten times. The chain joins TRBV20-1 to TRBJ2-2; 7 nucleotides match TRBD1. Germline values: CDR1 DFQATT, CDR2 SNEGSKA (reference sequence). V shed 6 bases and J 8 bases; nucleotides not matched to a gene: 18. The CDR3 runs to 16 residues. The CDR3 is CSAQIRQGDNSGELFF. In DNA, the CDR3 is TGCAGTGCCCAGATCCGGCAGGGGGATAATTCTGGGGAGCTGTTTTTT.

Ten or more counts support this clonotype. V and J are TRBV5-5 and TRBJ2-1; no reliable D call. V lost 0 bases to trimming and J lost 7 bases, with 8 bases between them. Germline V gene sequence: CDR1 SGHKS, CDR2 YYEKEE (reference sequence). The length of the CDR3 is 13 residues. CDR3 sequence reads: CASSLEVINEQFF. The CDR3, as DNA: TGTGCCAGCAGCTTGGAGGTGATAAATGAGCAGTTCTTC.

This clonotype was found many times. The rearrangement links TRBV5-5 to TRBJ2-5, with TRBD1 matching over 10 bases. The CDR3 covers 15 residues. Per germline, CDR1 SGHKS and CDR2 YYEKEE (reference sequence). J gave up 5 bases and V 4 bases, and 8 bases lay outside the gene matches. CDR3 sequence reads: CASSRLTGGVETQYF. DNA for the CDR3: TGTGCCAGCAGCCGACTGACAGGGGGCGTTGAGACCCAGTACTTC.

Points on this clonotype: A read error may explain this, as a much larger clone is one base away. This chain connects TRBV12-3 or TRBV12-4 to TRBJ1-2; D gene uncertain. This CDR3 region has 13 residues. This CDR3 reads CASSDSDYYAYTF. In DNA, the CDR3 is TGTGCCAGCAGTGATTCGGACTACTATGCCTACACCTTC.